The rows below give T cell receptor beta chains drawn from one sample of a study of T-cell reconstitution after alpha-beta-depleted transplantation in children. TCRdb redid the calling of the PCR reads with MiXCR, one entry per CDR3 protein. This repertoire shows under 250,000 distinct CDR3 sequences, approximately 17% found once; its top ten account for 40% to 50%. The sample consisted of PBMCs, mostly from graft donor cells, taken 360 days after TCRalphabeta/CD19-depleted stem cell transplant. The receptor source for this set is a male patient aged 2 to 9 who had a stem cell transplant for acute lymphoblastic leukemia, so the T cells may come from the graft donor. The CDR3 runs from the conserved cysteine through the conserved F or W. A D gene is named only where the DNA matches it firmly. Clone size is stated in some rows and not others, as once, few, many or a class when expanded.

d_call	v_call	clone_size	j_call	cdr3_nt	cdr3_aa
TRBD1	TRBV7-9	-	TRBJ1-2	TGTGCCAGCGCTGGGGACAGGGGTTATGGCTACACCTTC	CASAGDRGYGYTF
-	TRBV4-2	few	TRBJ2-6	TGTGCCAGCAGCCAAAAAACGGGCAGCTCTGGGGCCAACGTCCTGACTTTC	CASSQKTGSSGANVLTF
-	TRBV5-5	many	TRBJ2-5	TGTGCCAGCAGCTTGGTGGGTTTAAGGGGTCGAGGAGAGACCCAGTACTTC	CASSLVGLRGRGETQYF
TRBD1	TRBV20-1	many	TRBJ2-1	TGCAGCCAAAAAGGGGGCCTTGCCGCACCATACAATGAGCAGTTCTTC	CSQKGGLAAPYNEQFF
-	TRBV9	-	TRBJ2-1	TGTGCCAGCAGCGTAGACCTTACAGGGCTGAGCTCCTACAATGAGCAGTTCTTC	CASSVDLTGLSSYNEQFF
-	TRBV6-1	-	TRBJ1-5	TGTGCCAGCAGGGGCAATAGCAATCAGCCCCAGCATTTT	CASRGNSNQPQHF
-	TRBV2	-	TRBJ2-3	TGTGCCAGCAGTGAAGGAGGGCCGGACCTCACAGATACGCAGTATTTT	CASSEGGPDLTDTQYF
-	TRBV7-3	-	TRBJ2-5	TGTGCCAGCAGCTTCGGGCACCTTAGGGAGACCCAGTACTTC	CASSFGHLRETQYF
-	TRBV5-1	few	TRBJ1-1	TGCGCCAGCAGCTTGGGACAAGAACACACTGAAGCTTTCTTT	CASSLGQEHTEAFF
TRBD1	TRBV7-9	few	TRBJ1-1	TGTGCCAGCAGCCTCGGCGGGACAGGGGTCTTGAACACTGAAGCTTTCTTT	CASSLGGTGVLNTEAFF
-	TRBV12-3/TRBV12-4	many	TRBJ2-3	TGTGCCAGCAGTATGAAGCGGCCCATTTCCCGCACAGATACGCAGTATTTT	CASSMKRPISRTDTQYF
-	TRBV4-1	-	TRBJ1-5	TGCGCCAGCAGCCAAATCTTGGTACAGGGAAATCAGCCCCAGCATTTT	CASSQILVQGNQPQHF
-	TRBV29-1	-	TRBJ1-2	TGCAGCGGGCAGGGACCGGAGGGCTACACCTTC	CSGQGPEGYTF
-	TRBV6-5	many	TRBJ1-2	TGTGCCAGCTTGTCGCGATCCTGGGGCTACACCTTC	CASLSRSWGYTF
-	TRBV29-1	-	TRBJ2-7	TGCAGCGGCCGGGACGGGTCCTACGAGCAGTACTTC	CSGRDGSYEQYF
-	TRBV7-2	-	TRBJ2-2	TGTGCCAGCAGCTTAGAAGGGGCCGGGGAGCTGTTTTTT	CASSLEGAGELFF
-	TRBV13	-	TRBJ2-3	TGTGCCAGCACCATGGGAGGAAATCCAGATACGCAGTATTTT	CASTMGGNPDTQYF
-	TRBV15	many	TRBJ1-6	TGTGCCACCAGCAAGTCGACGGCCTATAATTCACCCCTCCACTTT	CATSKSTAYNSPLHF
-	TRBV12-3/TRBV12-4	few	TRBJ2-7	TGTGCCAGCAGTGGGGGCCCGCCCTACGAGCAGTACTTC	CASSGGPPYEQYF
-	TRBV14	-	TRBJ2-3	TGTGCCAGCAGCCCTACGGACAGAGCTAGCACAGATACGCAGTATTTT	CASSPTDRASTDTQYF
-	TRBV6-2/TRBV6-3	few	TRBJ2-3	TGTGCCAGCAGTTACTCTTCGCAGGATACGGAGGATACGCAGTATTTT	CASSYSSQDTEDTQYF
-	TRBV6-1	few	TRBJ2-2	TGTGCCACTAGAGTCGGTATCGGGGAGCTGTTTTTT	CATRVGIGELFF
TRBD2	TRBV27	-	TRBJ2-3	TGTGCCAGCAGCCCGAACCTCGGACTAGCGGGGGGTACCCGGGGGTCGTATACGCAGTATTTT	CASSPNLGLAGGTRGSYTQYF
TRBD2	TRBV5-1	few	TRBJ2-3	TGCGCCAGCAGCTTGGATGGGACTAACACAGATACGCAGTATTTT	CASSLDGTNTDTQYF
TRBD2	TRBV4-2	few	TRBJ2-5	TGTGCCAGCAGCCAAGATCCTCGGACTAGCGGGCGTGGAGAGACCCAGTACTTC	CASSQDPRTSGRGETQYF
TRBD2	TRBV7-6	-	TRBJ2-1	TGTGCCAGCAGTCTAACCCCGGGGGCGGGGGGGATGGATGAGCAGTTCTTC	CASSLTPGAGGMDEQFF
TRBD2	TRBV12-3/TRBV12-4	many	TRBJ2-3	TGTGCCAGCAGCCAGACTAGCATCCGCACAGATACGCAGTATTTT	CASSQTSIRTDTQYF
-	TRBV5-1	many	TRBJ2-1	TGCGCCAGCAGCCTGGGACTTGTATCGAATGAGCAGTTCTTC	CASSLGLVSNEQFF
-	TRBV13	-	TRBJ2-3	TGTGCCAGCAGCACCCGGGCGATCACAGATACGCAGTATTTT	CASSTRAITDTQYF
-	TRBV27	once	TRBJ2-7	TGTGCCAGCAGTTTCCCCAGGGGCGAGCAGTACTTC	CASSFPRGEQYF
-	TRBV5-1	-	TRBJ2-2	TGCGCCAGCATCGGCCCGACGGGGGCAAACACCGGGGAGCTGTTTTTT	CASIGPTGANTGELFF
-	TRBV12-3/TRBV12-4	many	TRBJ2-5	TGTGCCAGCAGTTTAACTGGGCCACAAGAGACCCAGTACTTC	CASSLTGPQETQYF
-	TRBV7-9	few	TRBJ1-1	TGTGCCAGCAGCTTAAACCAGGGCACTGAAGCTTTCTTT	CASSLNQGTEAFF
TRBD1	TRBV6-5	few	TRBJ1-2	TGTGCCAGCAGTTTGGCGGACAGGGACTATGGCTACACCTTC	CASSLADRDYGYTF
TRBD1	TRBV29-1	few	TRBJ2-7	TGCAGCGTTCAAACAGGGGGCTACGAGCAGTACTTC	CSVQTGGYEQYF
-	TRBV27	-	TRBJ2-7	TGTGCCAGCAGCTCTTTGCGCAACGAGCAGTACTTC	CASSSLRNEQYF
TRBD1	TRBV3-1	-	TRBJ1-2	TGTGCCAGCAGCGCCCTGGGACAGGAAGGAGGCTACACCTTC	CASSALGQEGGYTF
TRBD2	TRBV28	-	TRBJ2-3	TGTGCCTGGCCGGGACTAGGGCCAGATACGCAGTATTTT	CAWPGLGPDTQYF
-	TRBV15	-	TRBJ1-2	TGTGCCACCAGCAGAGTCCTCGGGGGAACAAACTATGGCTACACCTTC	CATSRVLGGTNYGYTF
-	TRBV6-1	-	TRBJ2-3	TGTGCCAGCAGACCCAGCGGAAACACAGATACGCAGTATTTT	CASRPSGNTDTQYF
-	TRBV11-2	once	TRBJ1-5	TGTGCCAGCAGCTACTCCCTTGATCAGCCCCAGCATTTT	CASSYSLDQPQHF
-	TRBV6-5	few	TRBJ2-7	TGTGCCAGCAGCCCTACAACCGGCTACGAGCAGTACTTC	CASSPTTGYEQYF
-	TRBV7-2	few	TRBJ2-3	TGTGCCAGCAGGGTAGGGGGGTTTCGCACAGATACGCAGTATTTT	CASRVGGFRTDTQYF
-	TRBV20-1	-	TRBJ1-2	TGCAGTGCTAGGACATTAACTAACTATGGCTACACCTTC	CSARTLTNYGYTF
-	TRBV7-9	few	TRBJ1-6	TGTGCCAGCAGCCGCAGCAGGGACTATAATTCACCCCTCCACTTT	CASSRSRDYNSPLHF
-	TRBV7-8	many	TRBJ2-1	TGTGCCAGCAGCTTAGATTGGCCGGGGAATGAGCAGTTCTTC	CASSLDWPGNEQFF
TRBD1	TRBV30	-	TRBJ1-5	TGTGCCTGGGCCGGGACAGACAATCAGCCCCAGCATTTT	CAWAGTDNQPQHF
TRBD1	TRBV30	-	TRBJ2-7	TGTGCCTGGAGTCCCCTCCGGGACAGCTCCTACGAGCAGTACTTC	CAWSPLRDSSYEQYF
-	TRBV18	many	TRBJ2-1	TGTGCCAGCTCACCGGCCTTGGTGTGCGATGAGCAGTTCTTC	CASSPALVCDEQFF
TRBD1	TRBV20-1	-	TRBJ2-6	TGCAGTGCCCCAGGGGGTCCCTCTGGGGCCAACGTCCTGACTTTC	CSAPGGPSGANVLTF
-	TRBV21-1	few	TRBJ2-3	TGTGCCAGCAGCAAAGGTCGGGGGAAGGCAGATACGCAGTATTTT	CASSKGRGKADTQYF